The sequence of this T cell receptor beta chain was determined in a study of shared clonotypes between healthy human individuals. Positive CCR7 selection of CD45RO-negative cells yielded the naive CD8 cells, and terminally differentiated effector memory CD45RA+ cells were excluded. Measured with immunoSEQ multiplex PCR; TCRdb has only the in-frame clones, and not every one. The sample includes about 2 million clones, approximately 94% seen only once; the top ten take 0.9% to 1.5%. The CDR3 length is 13 residues. Germline CDR1 ENHRY, CDR2 SYGVKD. The junction had 8 bases not matched to a gene; V was cut back by 10 bases and J by 5 bases.

The sequencing sample was made of naive CD8+ T cells sorted from blood. The sequence came from a man younger than 35 in good health. The V call is TRBV10-3, the J call TRBJ2-3, with TRBD2 matching 8 bases. CDR3 sequence (DNA): TGTGCCACACTAGCGGAGACGTTAGATACGCAGTATTTT. Its protein product is CATLAETLDTQYF.